The next 28 T cell receptor beta chains were all read from a single sample in a study. TCRdb analysed the RT-PCR reads with MiXCR anew, one entry per CDR3 protein. Found here are about 680,000 distinct CDR3 sequences, 12% to 15% of them singletons; the top ten hold roughly 3.9%. Sequenced input: memory CD4+ T cells from blood. These receptors originate from a female donor in good health, serving as a healthy control.

This clonotype was observed a few times. The V and J genes are TRBV7-2 and TRBJ1-3; D ambiguous. Trimming stripped 1 base from V and 11 bases from J, with 9 bases between. Per the germline V gene, CDR1 is SGHTA and CDR2 is FQGNSA. This CDR3 is 12 amino acids long. Here the CDR3 DNA reads TGTGCCAGCAGCTTAGATTTTACCCCCATATATTTT. As protein: CASSLDFTPIYF.

In its sample, this clonotype was seen a few times. The chain joins TRBV7-9 to TRBJ1-3, with unresolved D. Trimming took off 3 bases at V and 4 bases at J, with 13 bases between the two ends. Germline V lookup: CDR1 SEHNR, CDR2 FQNEAQ (reference sequence). The CDR3 sequence is 15 residues long. The CDR3 loop reads CASSLALDPGNTIYF. The CDR3 nucleotides read TGTGCCAGCAGCTTGGCCTTGGATCCGGGAAACACCATATATTTT.

This clonotype has a count of ten or more. The J gene is TRBJ2-7, the V gene TRBV18, with TRBD1 as a possible D gene (5 bases). V was trimmed by 3 bases and J by 8 bases, leaving 11 bases between them. The germline V gene has CDR1 KGHSH and CDR2 LQKENI. There are 12 residues in the CDR3. The CDR3 DNA reads TGTGCCAGCTCACCGTCTACAGGAAAGCAGTACTTC. Translation gives CASSPSTGKQYF. The complete variable domain, with remaining parts taken from reference TRBV18 and TRBJ2-7, reads NAGVMQNPRHLVRRRGQEARLRCSPMKGHSHVYWYRQLPEEGLKFMVYLQKENIIDESGMPKERFSAEFPKEGPSILRIQQVVRGDSAAYFCASSPSTGKQYFGPGTRLTVT.

This clonotype was detected many times. This rearrangement joins TRBV7-9 to TRBJ2-5, with D hard to call. Germline-derived CDR1 and CDR2 are SEHNR and FQNEAQ (reference sequence). The CDR3 covers 13 residues. V was clipped by 1 base and J by 4 bases, with 7 bases between them. DNA for the CDR3: TGTGCCAGCAGCTTAGTTGGGTCAGAGACCCAGTACTTC. Translating gives CASSLVGSETQYF.

The sample holds a few counts of this clonotype. The rearrangement joins TRBV6-5 to TRBJ2-7, with D unclear. The CDR3 spans 21 residues. Germline CDR1 reads MNHEY; CDR2 reads SVGAGI. Trimming left V 2 bases short and J 2 bases short, with 31 bases between. The CDR3 DNA reads as TGTGCCAGCAGTTACCGCGCACAAAACACCATCATACGTCGGTCGACCTACGAGCAGTACTTC. This sequence encodes CASSYRAQNTIIRRSTYEQYF.

There are many counts of this clonotype. The rearrangement uses TRBV28 and TRBJ2-7; 13 nucleotides agree with TRBD2. Trimming at V came to 5 bases and at J to 5 bases, leaving 6 bases not matched to a gene. The CDR3 has 15 residues. CDR1 is MDHEN, CDR2 SYDVKM, per germline. The CDR3 protein is CASSPRTSGSNEQYF. In nucleotides, the CDR3 is TGTGCCAGCAGTCCCCGGACTAGCGGGAGCAACGAGCAGTACTTC.

The rearrangement joins TRBV7-3 to TRBJ2-1; D unclear. CDR3 length: 16 amino acids. Per the germline V gene, CDR1 is SGHTA and CDR2 is FQGTGA. Trimming cost V 1 base and J 4 bases, with 14 bases left between them. The CDR3 region has the DNA TGTGCCAGCAGCTTAAATGGCAGAGGAACTTACAATGAGCAGTTCTTC. Translation: CASSLNGRGTYNEQFF.

This clonotype has a count of ten or more. The chain has TRBV20-1 and TRBJ2-3; the D is unclear. Trimming removed 3 bases at V and 5 bases at J, with 15 bases between. Germline V gives CDR1 DFQATT, CDR2 SNEGSKA (reference sequence). This CDR3 region has 14 residues. This chain's CDR3 is CSASQQPRVDTQYF. In DNA form, the CDR3 reads TGCAGTGCTAGCCAGCAGCCTCGGGTAGATACGCAGTATTTT.

This clonotype was seen only once. The chain combines TRBV28 with TRBJ2-3; no reliable D call. Deletions cut 5 bases from V and 0 bases from J, with 6 bases between. Germline loops: CDR1 MDHEN, CDR2 SYDVKM. The CDR3 spans 13 residues. This CDR3 is CASSVISTDTQYF. The DNA for the CDR3 is TGTGCCAGCAGTGTGATTAGCACAGATACGCAGTATTTT. Variable domain in full (rest from reference TRBV28 and TRBJ2-3): DVKVTQSSRYLVKRTGEKVFLECVQDMDHENMFWYRQDPGLGLRLIYFSYDVKMKEKGDIPEGYSVSREKKERFSLILESASTNQTSMYLCASSVISTDTQYFGPGTRLTVL.

This clonotype came up many times. The chain employs TRBV20-1 and TRBJ2-7; 9 bases are a match to TRBD1. Germline V gene lookup returns CDR1 DFQATT and CDR2 SNEGSKA (reference sequence). The CDR3 is 13 residues long. V was pared by 3 bases and J by 3 bases, with 3 bases of the junction left unmatched. The CDR3 DNA sequence: TGCAGTGCTAGGGGGGGACAGGGCTACGAGCAGTACTTC. It yields the protein CSARGGQGYEQYF.

This clonotype was seen repeatedly, ten times or more. The chain recombines TRBV7-9 with TRBJ1-2; possibly TRBD1 for D (5 bases). The CDR3 consists of 14 residues. The V end was cut by 5 bases, the J end by 4 bases, with 14 bases between. Germline V gene lookup returns CDR1 SEHNR and CDR2 FQNEAQ (reference sequence). CDR3 in amino acids: CASSLTQDSYGYTF. For the CDR3, the DNA is TGTGCCAGCAGCCTTACACAGGATTCCTATGGCTACACCTTC.

Ten or more counts support this clonotype. The V gene is TRBV28, the J gene TRBJ2-2; D gene uncertain. CDR1 is MDHEN and CDR2 is SYDVKM in the germline V gene. V shed 6 bases and J shed 6 bases, with 11 bases lying between them. This CDR3 has 13 amino acids. Written as DNA, the CDR3 is TGTGCCAGCAGGGATTTGTTTGCCGGGGAGCTGTTTTTT. As protein: CASRDLFAGELFF.

The table lists this clonotype with many counts. The chain employs TRBV7-2 and TRBJ2-4; possibly TRBD2 for D (6 bases). The CDR3 loop spans 17 amino acids. The V and J ends lost 1 base and 6 bases respectively, with 19 bases between them. Germline-derived CDR1 and CDR2 are SGHTA and FQGNSA. This CDR3 is CASSLVSGGTFGNIQYF. The CDR3, as DNA: TGTGCCAGCAGCTTAGTTTCTGGTGGGACTTTCGGAAACATTCAGTACTTC.

Written as DNA, the CDR3 is TGTGCCAGCAGCCTTGTGCCAGGTGGTGGAAACACCATATATTTT. It yields the protein CASSLVPGGGNTIYF. The V gene is TRBV3-1, the J gene TRBJ1-3; the D is unclear. This CDR3 contains 15 residues. V lost 4 bases and J 3 bases, leaving 13 bases between the germline ends. The germline V gene has CDR1 LGHDT and CDR2 YNNKEL (reference sequence).

The rearrangement uses TRBV27 and TRBJ2-4, with 7 bases matching TRBD1. This CDR3 is built from 21 residues. J gave up 0 bases and V 4 bases, and 21 bases lay outside the gene matches. Germline loops: CDR1 MNHEY, CDR2 SMNVEV (reference sequence). The DNA for the CDR3 is TGTGCCAGCAGTTCCAACAGGGGACCCCTTTCTATGGATTTAGCCAAAAACATTCAGTACTTC. Its protein product is CASSSNRGPLSMDLAKNIQYF.

The chain has TRBV7-2 and TRBJ2-1; 11 nucleotides align to TRBD1. V was clipped by 5 bases and J by 8 bases; unmatched bases: 8. The V gene's germline CDR1 is SGHTA and CDR2 FQGNSA. There are 15 residues in the CDR3. The CDR3 sequence is CASSLGTGGFYEQFF. The CDR3 nucleotides read TGTGCCAGCAGCCTCGGGACAGGGGGTTTCTATGAGCAGTTCTTC.

This clonotype was found many times. This chain uses TRBV27 with TRBJ2-1; 16 nucleotides agree with TRBD2. The germline gives CDR1 MNHEY, CDR2 SMNVEV (reference sequence). The CDR3 contains 18 residues. Trimming removed 4 bases from V and 8 bases from J; junction bases left unmatched: 11. The CDR3 coding sequence is TGTGCCAGCAGTTACAGGGGGGGACTAGCGGGAGGGCCCGATGAGCAGTTCTTC. Translation: CASSYRGGLAGGPDEQFF.

J is TRBJ2-2 and V is TRBV5-1; 9 bases align to TRBD2. The germline V gene encodes CDR1 SGHRS and CDR2 YFSETQ. CDR3 length: 15 amino acids. The V gene end was trimmed by 0 bases and the J gene end by 6 bases; junction bases not matched to a gene: 3. The CDR3 protein is CASSLVGLASGELFF. The CDR3 DNA follows: TGCGCCAGCAGCTTGGTGGGACTAGCCTCCGGGGAGCTGTTTTTT.

In DNA form, the CDR3 reads TGTGCCAGTAGTGAAATAAAAAACAAGATCCAAGAGACCCAGTACTTC. This gives the protein CASSEIKNKIQETQYF. The chain employs TRBV19 and TRBJ2-5, with D unclear. Germline CDR1 and CDR2: LNHDA and SQIVND (reference sequence). This CDR3 spans 16 amino acids. The ends were cut back, 5 bases at V and 1 base at J, with 17 bases in the middle.

This clonotype has only a few counts. The V gene is TRBV7-2, the J gene TRBJ2-1; D is tentatively TRBD1 or TRBD2 (7 bases each). CDR1 and CDR2 from the germline V gene are SGHTA and FQGNSA. V was clipped by 5 bases and J by 6 bases, with 17 bases between them. The CDR3 spans 15 residues. For the CDR3, the DNA is TGTGCCAGCAGCCCCCTTCAGGGGGGGGCCAATGAGCAGTTCTTC. It codes for CASSPLQGGANEQFF.

This clonotype occurred a few times. This chain links TRBV18 with TRBJ2-5; possibly TRBD1 for D (7 bases). The CDR3 is 13 residues long. Germline CDR1 is KGHSH and CDR2 is LQKENI. The V end was cut by 8 bases, the J end by 1 base, with 11 bases between. The CDR3 DNA reads as TGTGCCAGCGTCCAGGGGGGCCAAGAGACCCAGTACTTC. Protein: CASVQGGQETQYF.

At least ten counts were recorded for this clonotype. This chain joins TRBV12-3 or TRBV12-4 and TRBJ1-2, with TRBD1 matching 8 bases. This CDR3 spans 16 amino acids. The V and J ends lost 6 bases and 6 bases, in that order; junction bases with no gene match: 15. This CDR3 is CASSPTQALTGDGYTF. CDR3 sequence (DNA): TGTGCCAGCAGCCCGACCCAGGCTTTGACAGGGGATGGCTACACCTTC.

Ten or more counts support this clonotype. V usage is TRBV20-1 and J usage is TRBJ2-7, with TRBD2 matching 9 bases. CDR1 and CDR2 (germline): DFQATT, SNEGSKA (reference sequence). The CDR3 totals 14 residues. After removal of 3 bases from V and 4 bases from J, the junction contained 7 bases not matched to a gene. In nucleotides, the CDR3 is TGCAGTGCTAGTGTGACTAGCGGAGGTTACGAGCAGTACTTC. This sequence encodes CSASVTSGGYEQYF.

CDR3 protein: CASSLVDREGRSGYTF. The DNA for the CDR3 is TGTGCCAGCAGCTTAGTCGACCGGGAGGGGCGGAGTGGCTACACCTTC. The chain couples TRBV7-2 to TRBJ1-2, with D perhaps TRBD1 (5 bases). Deletions cut 1 base from V and 7 bases from J, with 19 bases between. The CDR3 runs to 16 residues. Looked up from germline, CDR1 is SGHTA and CDR2 is FQGNSA.

This clonotype occurred a few times. The chain combines TRBV27 with TRBJ2-1, with TRBD1 as a possible D gene (5 bases). V was cut by 5 bases and J by 0 bases, with 14 bases left in between. Germline V gene lookup returns CDR1 MNHEY and CDR2 SMNVEV (reference sequence). This CDR3 region has 16 residues. In DNA, the CDR3 is TGTGCCAGCAGTCTGAGGACATCGAGCTCCTACAATGAGCAGTTCTTC. Translating it yields CASSLRTSSSYNEQFF.

This clonotype was recorded many times. The V call is TRBV7-9, the J call TRBJ2-2; D not certain. The CDR3 totals 13 residues. Germline CDR1 SEHNR, CDR2 FQNEAQ (reference sequence). V lost 5 bases, J lost 6 bases, and 10 bases lay in between. CDR3 nucleotide sequence: TGTGCCAGCAGCCCTTGGGGTGCCGGGGAGCTGTTTTTT. Translated: CASSPWGAGELFF.

This chain joins TRBV7-2 and TRBJ2-5, with 8 bases that match TRBD1. Germline CDR1 SGHTA, CDR2 FQGNSA. V shed 5 bases and J 2 bases; nucleotides not matched to a gene: 7. The CDR3 loop spans 15 amino acids. CDR3 sequence reads: CASSPLTGVQETQYF. The CDR3 DNA sequence: TGTGCCAGCAGCCCCCTGACAGGGGTACAAGAGACCCAGTACTTC.

The J gene is TRBJ1-1, the V gene TRBV6-2 or TRBV6-3; 9 nucleotides agree with TRBD1. CDR1 is MNHEY and CDR2 is SVGEGT in the germline V gene. This CDR3 is 16 amino acids long. Trimming removed 2 bases from V and 4 bases from J; junction bases left unmatched: 8. CDR3 in amino acids: CASSYNTGGAGTEAFF. Here the CDR3 DNA reads TGTGCCAGCAGTTACAATACAGGGGGCGCGGGCACTGAAGCTTTCTTT.